Below, 10 T cell receptor beta chains from the same sample are listed, as sequenced in a study of T cell responses to AZD1222 COVID-19 vaccine. Sequencing used immunoSEQ multiplex PCR; TCRdb keeps in-frame clones, though not all of them. The profile covers approximately 70,000 clones, with 75% to 90% appearing a single time and roughly 22% taken by the ten largest. The source material was peripheral blood, sampled on day 0 of AZD1222 vaccination. Source of these receptors: an adult in good health.

The genes are TRBV7-9 and TRBJ2-1; D remains unclear. Germline CDR1 SEHNR, CDR2 FQNEAQ (reference sequence). The V end lost 1 base, the J end lost 5 bases, and 6 bases lay between the germline ends. This CDR3 region has 13 residues. The CDR3 DNA follows: TGTGCCAGCAGCTTAGGATTACACAATGAGCAGTTCTTC. Protein: CASSLGLHNEQFF.

The rearrangement joins TRBV19 to TRBJ1-1; D remains ambiguous. The length of the CDR3 is 15 residues. The V and J ends lost 2 bases and 7 bases respectively, with 17 bases between them. The germline gives CDR1 LNHDA, CDR2 SQIVND (reference sequence). This CDR3 reads CASSISAAARNEAFF. The CDR3 DNA follows: TGTGCCAGTAGTATATCCGCGGCAGCACGAAATGAAGCTTTCTTT.

The J gene is TRBJ2-1, the V gene TRBV7-9; tentatively, D is TRBD2 (5 bases). V lost 6 bases and J 4 bases, leaving 13 bases between the germline ends. The CDR3 is 14 residues long. Germline V CDR1 and CDR2: SEHNR, FQNEAQ (reference sequence). CDR3 nucleotide sequence: TGTGCCAGCAGTCTCGACGGAGGATACAATGAGCAGTTCTTC. Its translation is CASSLDGGYNEQFF.

The chain carries TRBV3-1 (or the pseudogene TRBV3-2) and TRBJ1-2, with 10 positions matching TRBD1. The CDR3 consists of 15 residues. V lost 4 bases and J lost 8; bases outside the gene matches: 10. Germline CDR1 LGHDT, CDR2 YNNKEL (reference sequence). The CDR3 region has the DNA TGTGCCAGCAGCCCCCTGGACAGGGGGTGGAAGGGCTACACCTTC. It specifies CASSPLDRGWKGYTF.

The chain uses TRBV7-9 and TRBJ1-6, with TRBD1 matching 8 bases. CDR1 is SEHNR and CDR2 is FQNEAQ in the germline V gene (reference sequence). The CDR3 is made up of 14 amino acids. V trimming: 4 bases; J trimming: 8 bases; junction bases outside the gene matches: 4. The CDR3 region is CASSSDRGDSPLHF. Here the CDR3 DNA reads TGTGCCAGCAGCTCCGACAGGGGCGATTCACCCCTCCACTTT.

The J gene is TRBJ1-1, the V gene TRBV12-3 or TRBV12-4; D is undetermined. The CDR3 has 13 amino acids. V lost 2 bases to trimming and J lost 6 bases, with 10 bases between them. The CDR3 loop reads CASSLLPEPEAFF. The CDR3, as DNA: TGTGCCAGCAGTTTACTTCCGGAACCTGAAGCTTTCTTT.

The chain recombines TRBV20-1 with TRBJ2-1, with a possible D match to TRBD2 (5 bases). V gave up 5 bases and J gave up 4 bases, with 15 bases separating them. The CDR3 runs to 14 residues. Germline loops: CDR1 DFQATT, CDR2 SNEGSKA (reference sequence). CDR3 protein: CSAGGGRTYNEQFF. The CDR3 nucleotides read TGCAGTGCTGGTGGAGGTCGGACTTACAATGAGCAGTTCTTC.

The table lists this clone with a few counts. The V gene is TRBV6-5, the J gene TRBJ2-7; the match to TRBD2 covers 9 bases. V lost 4 bases, J lost 7 bases, and 11 bases stayed unmatched. This CDR3 spans 15 amino acids. CDR1 is MNHEY, CDR2 SVGAGI, per germline. This CDR3 reads CASSSTLAGRGEQYF. The CDR3 nucleotides are TGTGCCAGCAGTTCAACCCTAGCGGGGAGGGGAGAGCAGTACTTC.

A few counts support this clone. The chain links TRBV19 to TRBJ2-7; TRBD2 matches 9 bases. V shed 3 bases, J shed 4 bases, and the junction held 7 bases outside the gene matches. This CDR3 region has 15 residues. The germline CDR1 and CDR2 sequences are LNHDA and SQIVND (reference sequence). In DNA form, the CDR3 reads TGTGCCAGTAGTATGGGAAGCGGGGGGACTTACGAGCAGTACTTC. It encodes CASSMGSGGTYEQYF.

This rearrangement joins TRBV3-1 (or the pseudogene TRBV3-2) to TRBJ1-1; D is unresolved. The CDR3 is 14 amino acids. Trimming shortened V by 6 bases and J by 4 bases, and 15 bases separated the two germline ends. Germline-derived CDR1 and CDR2 are LGHDT and YNNKEL (reference sequence). The CDR3 here is CASSLLVGSTEAFF. DNA for the CDR3: TGTGCCAGCAGTCTCCTGGTTGGTAGCACTGAAGCTTTCTTT.